A selection of T cell receptor beta chains follows, all from one sample in a study of T cell repertoires in cytomegalovirus infection. From the reads, TCRdb called clonotypes with MiXCR, one entry per CDR3 protein. The sample contains roughly 54,000 distinct CDR3 sequences, around 34% of which appear only once. These receptors are not linked to any known antigen. Material for sequencing was PBMCs, sequenced either directly or after in vitro stimulation (not recorded which). The receptor set was obtained from a human donor in good health (CMV status not recorded). Some clones in this sample may be carry-over from other donors' samples. CDR3s include the opening cysteine and the closing phenylalanine or tryptophan. The D gene is left open where the match is weak. Clone size is shown for a subset of rows, as once, few, many or a class of expanded clone.

j_call: TRBJ1-1
clone_size: many
d_call: -
v_call: TRBV7-8
cdr3_aa: CASSFTGYANTEAFF
cdr3_nt: TGTGCCAGCAGCTTCACAGGGTACGCGAACACTGAAGCTTTCTTT

j_call: TRBJ2-5
clone_size: many
d_call: -
v_call: TRBV7-9
cdr3_aa: CASSESRAMETQYF
cdr3_nt: TGTGCCAGCAGCGAATCCAGGGCTATGGAGACCCAGTACTTC

j_call: TRBJ1-1
clone_size: -
d_call: -
v_call: TRBV7-2
cdr3_aa: CASSLGGVTEAFF
cdr3_nt: TGTGCCAGCAGCCTAGGGGGGGTGACTGAAGCTTTCTTT

j_call: TRBJ2-7
clone_size: -
d_call: -
v_call: TRBV14
cdr3_aa: CASSLEAYSYEQYF
cdr3_nt: TGTGCCAGCAGCCTAGAGGCCTACTCCTACGAGCAGTACTTC

j_call: TRBJ1-5
clone_size: -
d_call: -
v_call: TRBV30
cdr3_aa: CASGDGFQPQHF
cdr3_nt: TGTGCCTCGGGAGACGGCTTTCAGCCCCAGCATTTT

j_call: TRBJ2-1
clone_size: few
d_call: -
v_call: TRBV20-1
cdr3_aa: CSAREGGPLNEQFF
cdr3_nt: TGCAGTGCTAGAGAGGGGGGGCCCCTCAATGAGCAGTTCTTC

j_call: TRBJ1-5
clone_size: few
d_call: -
v_call: TRBV18
cdr3_aa: CASSPGAVGGQPQHF
cdr3_nt: TGTGCCAGCTCACCAGGGGCAGTCGGGGGCCAGCCCCAGCATTTT

j_call: TRBJ2-1
clone_size: once
d_call: TRBD2
v_call: TRBV2
cdr3_aa: CATWGTSGTNEQFF
cdr3_nt: TGTGCCACATGGGGGACTAGCGGTACCAATGAGCAGTTCTTC

j_call: TRBJ2-2
clone_size: -
d_call: TRBD1
v_call: TRBV20-1
cdr3_aa: CSAYDRVFFTGELFF
cdr3_nt: TGCAGTGCTTATGACAGGGTTTTTTTCACCGGGGAGCTGTTTTTT

j_call: TRBJ2-7
clone_size: -
d_call: -
v_call: TRBV20-1
cdr3_aa: CSASVDSTAGWGIGEQYF
cdr3_nt: TGCAGTGCTTCAGTGGACAGTACCGCGGGATGGGGGATTGGCGAGCAGTACTTC

j_call: TRBJ2-3
clone_size: -
d_call: TRBD2
v_call: TRBV7-6
cdr3_aa: CASSFFSGGSTDTQYF
cdr3_nt: TGTGCCAGCAGCTTTTTTAGCGGGGGAAGCACAGATACGCAGTATTTT

j_call: TRBJ2-3
clone_size: -
d_call: TRBD1
v_call: TRBV6-6
cdr3_aa: CASSGQDSTDTQYF
cdr3_nt: TGTGCCAGCAGCGGACAGGATAGCACAGATACGCAGTATTTT

j_call: TRBJ2-3
clone_size: few
d_call: -
v_call: TRBV18
cdr3_aa: CASSPPQHTDTQYF
cdr3_nt: TGTGCCAGCTCACCACCCCAGCATACAGATACGCAGTATTTT

j_call: TRBJ2-7
clone_size: many
d_call: -
v_call: TRBV7-2
cdr3_aa: CASIQGSSREPNEQYF
cdr3_nt: TGTGCCAGCATCCAGGGGTCTAGCCGGGAACCTAACGAGCAGTACTTC

j_call: TRBJ1-1
clone_size: many
d_call: -
v_call: TRBV11-2
cdr3_aa: CASSSQGLDKNTEAFF
cdr3_nt: TGTGCCAGCAGCTCCCAGGGACTGGATAAGAACACTGAAGCTTTCTTT

j_call: TRBJ1-3
clone_size: -
d_call: -
v_call: TRBV20-1
cdr3_aa: CSASWQGSGNTIYF
cdr3_nt: TGCAGTGCTAGTTGGCAGGGGTCTGGAAACACCATATATTTT

j_call: TRBJ1-5
clone_size: -
d_call: TRBD1
v_call: TRBV4-2
cdr3_aa: CASSYRTGTGVNQPQHF
cdr3_nt: TGTGCCAGCAGCTATCGGACCGGGACAGGGGTCAATCAGCCCCAGCATTTT

j_call: TRBJ2-2
clone_size: -
d_call: -
v_call: TRBV5-6
cdr3_aa: CASSLGRRGNTGELFF
cdr3_nt: TGTGCCAGCAGCTTGGGGCGCAGGGGGAACACCGGGGAGCTGTTTTTT

j_call: TRBJ2-5
clone_size: -
d_call: -
v_call: TRBV7-9
cdr3_aa: CASSSPETQYF
cdr3_nt: TGTGCCAGCAGCTCCCCAGAGACCCAGTACTTC

j_call: TRBJ2-1
clone_size: few
d_call: TRBD2
v_call: TRBV6-2/TRBV6-3
cdr3_aa: CASRPRTSGGPSYNEQFF
cdr3_nt: TGTGCCAGCAGGCCCAGGACTAGCGGGGGACCCTCCTACAATGAGCAGTTCTTC

j_call: TRBJ2-1
clone_size: few
d_call: -
v_call: TRBV7-2
cdr3_aa: CASSPSAFEQFF
cdr3_nt: TGTGCCAGCAGCCCCTCCGCATTTGAGCAGTTCTTC

j_call: TRBJ2-1
clone_size: once
d_call: TRBD2
v_call: TRBV6-2/TRBV6-3
cdr3_aa: CASSTSGGRNEQFF
cdr3_nt: TGTGCCAGCAGTACTAGCGGGGGAAGGAATGAGCAGTTCTTC

j_call: TRBJ1-2
clone_size: -
d_call: -
v_call: TRBV15
cdr3_aa: CATSPRDASGYGYTF
cdr3_nt: TGTGCCACCAGCCCCCGTGACGCGTCGGGCTATGGCTACACCTTC

j_call: TRBJ1-6
clone_size: -
d_call: -
v_call: TRBV6-1
cdr3_aa: CASSYPPQGPNSPLHF
cdr3_nt: TGTGCCAGCAGTTATCCGCCCCAGGGGCCTAATTCACCCCTCCACTTT

j_call: TRBJ1-5
clone_size: -
d_call: -
v_call: TRBV27
cdr3_aa: CAREAVQFYSNQPQHF
cdr3_nt: TGTGCCAGGGAGGCGGTACAGTTTTATAGCAATCAGCCCCAGCATTTT

j_call: TRBJ2-3
clone_size: -
d_call: -
v_call: TRBV7-2
cdr3_aa: CASSLGLDTQYF
cdr3_nt: TGTGCCAGCAGCTTAGGGTTAGATACGCAGTATTTT

j_call: TRBJ1-4
clone_size: -
d_call: -
v_call: TRBV4-1
cdr3_aa: CASSQEPPQWGEKLFF
cdr3_nt: TGCGCCAGCAGCCAAGAGCCGCCCCAGTGGGGTGAAAAACTGTTTTTT

j_call: TRBJ1-6
clone_size: few
d_call: -
v_call: TRBV7-9
cdr3_aa: CASTKPGSKSSYNSPLHF
cdr3_nt: TGTGCCAGCACCAAACCCGGCAGCAAGAGCTCCTATAATTCACCCCTCCACTTT

j_call: TRBJ2-5
clone_size: -
d_call: -
v_call: TRBV3-1
cdr3_aa: CASRSGAQETQYF
cdr3_nt: TGTGCCAGCCGGTCGGGGGCACAAGAGACCCAGTACTTC

j_call: TRBJ2-5
clone_size: -
d_call: TRBD2
v_call: TRBV5-5
cdr3_aa: CASRPNLAEYQETQYF
cdr3_nt: TGTGCCAGCAGGCCAAATCTAGCGGAATACCAAGAGACCCAGTACTTC

j_call: TRBJ1-2
clone_size: few
d_call: TRBD1
v_call: TRBV11-1
cdr3_aa: CASSSRQGAFRGYTF
cdr3_nt: TGTGCCAGCAGCTCAAGACAGGGGGCCTTTCGTGGCTACACCTTC

j_call: TRBJ2-5
clone_size: -
d_call: TRBD2
v_call: TRBV20-1
cdr3_aa: CSAQRGFAETQYF
cdr3_nt: TGCAGCGCACAGCGGGGCTTCGCGGAGACCCAGTACTTC

j_call: TRBJ1-2
clone_size: -
d_call: -
v_call: TRBV2
cdr3_aa: CASTKDTFNYGYTF
cdr3_nt: TGTGCCAGCACTAAAGACACCTTTAACTATGGCTACACCTTC

j_call: TRBJ2-5
clone_size: many
d_call: TRBD1
v_call: TRBV7-6
cdr3_aa: CASSPAAGGGETQYF
cdr3_nt: TGTGCCAGCAGTCCGGCGGCAGGGGGCGGAGAGACCCAGTACTTC

j_call: TRBJ2-7
clone_size: -
d_call: -
v_call: TRBV6-5
cdr3_aa: CASSVPGTREQYF
cdr3_nt: TGTGCCAGCTCGGTCCCAGGGACCCGCGAGCAGTACTTC

j_call: TRBJ2-3
clone_size: once
d_call: -
v_call: TRBV15
cdr3_aa: CATSRMQGSTDTQYF
cdr3_nt: TGTGCCACCAGCAGGATGCAGGGTAGCACAGATACGCAGTATTTT

j_call: TRBJ1-2
clone_size: many
d_call: -
v_call: TRBV6-1
cdr3_aa: CASSNQGGAGGYTF
cdr3_nt: TGTGCCAGCAGTAATCAAGGGGGGGCGGGTGGCTACACCTTC

j_call: TRBJ2-1
clone_size: -
d_call: TRBD2
v_call: TRBV14
cdr3_aa: CASSQDFPPRPGLAGDEQFF
cdr3_nt: TGTGCCAGCAGCCAAGACTTCCCCCCCCGCCCGGGACTAGCGGGAGATGAGCAGTTCTTC

j_call: TRBJ2-5
clone_size: -
d_call: -
v_call: TRBV7-2
cdr3_aa: CASSLGSLGGGGKQETQYF
cdr3_nt: TGTGCCAGCAGCTTAGGGTCCCTTGGGGGGGGCGGGAAACAAGAGACCCAGTACTTC

j_call: TRBJ2-5
clone_size: few
d_call: -
v_call: TRBV19
cdr3_aa: CAAGRQETQYF
cdr3_nt: TGTGCCGCGGGACGCCAAGAGACCCAGTACTTC

j_call: TRBJ2-7
clone_size: -
d_call: -
v_call: TRBV11-2
cdr3_aa: CASSLTRGGYEQYF
cdr3_nt: TGTGCCAGCAGCTTAACCCGTGGGGGTTACGAGCAGTACTTC

j_call: TRBJ2-3
clone_size: many
d_call: -
v_call: TRBV7-2
cdr3_aa: CASSPPGRGGTQYF
cdr3_nt: TGTGCCAGCAGCCCCCCCGGGCGGGGCGGTACGCAGTATTTT

j_call: TRBJ2-1
clone_size: few
d_call: TRBD2
v_call: TRBV19
cdr3_aa: CASSMWAGTSFNEQFF
cdr3_nt: TGTGCCAGTAGTATGTGGGCGGGGACTAGCTTCAATGAGCAGTTCTTC

j_call: TRBJ2-7
clone_size: -
d_call: -
v_call: TRBV11-2
cdr3_aa: CASSLTGYEQYF
cdr3_nt: TGTGCCAGCAGCTTGACAGGATACGAGCAGTACTTC

j_call: TRBJ1-6
clone_size: -
d_call: -
v_call: TRBV28
cdr3_aa: CASSFEDSNSPLHF
cdr3_nt: TGTGCCAGCAGTTTCGAGGACAGTAATTCACCCCTCCACTTT

j_call: TRBJ2-3
clone_size: few
d_call: TRBD2
v_call: TRBV19
cdr3_aa: CASSSRISGGPPSSTDTQYF
cdr3_nt: TGTGCCAGTTCTTCCCGGATTAGCGGGGGGCCACCTTCGAGCACAGATACGCAGTATTTT

j_call: TRBJ2-1
clone_size: -
d_call: -
v_call: TRBV12-3/TRBV12-4
cdr3_aa: CASSLEIADSYNEQFF
cdr3_nt: TGTGCCAGCAGTTTAGAGATAGCGGACTCCTACAATGAGCAGTTCTTC

j_call: TRBJ1-3
clone_size: -
d_call: -
v_call: TRBV12-3/TRBV12-4
cdr3_aa: CASRPPRLSSGNTIYF
cdr3_nt: TGTGCCAGCAGACCCCCTAGGCTTAGCTCTGGAAACACCATATATTTT